The source of this T cell receptor beta chain is a study of T cells in Graves' hyperthyroidism and ophthalmopathy. CDR3 size: 17 residues. Germline V gene data show CDR1 as LGHDT and CDR2 as YNNKEL (reference sequence). The V segment lost 4 bases and the J segment 6 bases; nucleotides outside the gene matches: 10. This clonotype came up many times. The antigen is undetermined. Not enrolled were patients with uncontrolled infection, other autoimmune disease, pregnancy or lactation. In making diagnoses, clinical symptoms, serum thyroxine and TRAb, thyroid ultrasound and orbital computed tomography were all used. The PBMCs had their origin in 10 ml of fresh peripheral blood. Using RNA transcripts as the source, TCR beta CDR3 regions were amplified. Researchers ran a first-round RT-PCR on the TCR CDR3 using the HTBI primer set. From the multiplex PCR reads, TCRdb called clonotypes with MiXCR, one entry per CDR3 protein. The sample holds 300,000 to 400,000 distinct CDR3 sequences, roughly 18% seen once.

Study outcomes and limitations: Ophthalmopathy and stable hyperthyroidism were separated by a 13 V-J model.

Sequenced material: blood. The clonotype comes from a man between 18 and 29 years old with Graves' ophthalmopathy. The chain carries TRBV3-1 and TRBJ2-1; 12 nucleotides align to TRBD2. This CDR3 is CASSPQALAGGLNEQFF. In nucleotides, the CDR3 is TGTGCCAGCAGCCCTCAGGCGCTAGCGGGGGGGCTCAATGAGCAGTTCTTC.